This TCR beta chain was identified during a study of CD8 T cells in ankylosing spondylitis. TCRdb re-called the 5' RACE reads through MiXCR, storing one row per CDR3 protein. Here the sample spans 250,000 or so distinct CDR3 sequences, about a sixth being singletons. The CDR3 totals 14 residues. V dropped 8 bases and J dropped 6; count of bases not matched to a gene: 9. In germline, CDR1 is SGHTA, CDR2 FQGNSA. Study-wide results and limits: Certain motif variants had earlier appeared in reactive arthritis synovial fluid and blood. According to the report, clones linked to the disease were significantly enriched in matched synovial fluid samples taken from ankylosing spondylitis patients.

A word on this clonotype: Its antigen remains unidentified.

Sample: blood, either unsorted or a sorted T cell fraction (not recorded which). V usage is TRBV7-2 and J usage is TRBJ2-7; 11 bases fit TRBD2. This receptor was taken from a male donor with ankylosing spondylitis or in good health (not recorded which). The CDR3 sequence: CASGLAGGGLEQYF. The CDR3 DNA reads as TGTGCCAGCGGGCTAGCGGGAGGAGGGCTCGAGCAGTACTTC.